These 8 T cell receptor beta chains originate from one sample sequenced in a study of response to subunit inactivated influenza vaccine. TCRdb fed the RT-PCR reads into MiXCR, producing one record per CDR3 protein. The sample contains 650,000 to 800,000 distinct CDR3 sequences, around 13% of which appear only once. The sequences come from PBMCs from blood, collected 14 to 15 days before vaccination. These receptors were collected from a man aged 45 to 65 who received an inactivated influenza vaccine.

There are many counts of this clonotype. The rearrangement uses TRBV7-9 and TRBJ1-3; TRBD1 is a possible D gene (5 bases). Germline assignment: CDR1 SEHNR and CDR2 FQNEAQ (reference sequence). This CDR3 has 16 residues. V shed 2 bases and J shed 1 base, with 12 bases lying between them. The CDR3 region has the DNA TGTGCCAGCAGCTTATTTCAGGGCCAATCTGGAAACACCATATATTTT. The encoded protein is CASSLFQGQSGNTIYF.

This chain uses TRBV5-1 with TRBJ2-1; possible D gene TRBD2, 7 bases. Germline V gene sequence: CDR1 SGHRS, CDR2 YFSETQ. Trimming stripped 4 bases from V and 5 bases from J, with 19 bases between. The CDR3 contains 16 residues. Written as DNA, the CDR3 is TGCGCCAGCAGCCCCCAGTGGGGGGGGGGCCACAATGAGCAGTTCTTC. Protein sequence: CASSPQWGGGHNEQFF.

The gene calls are TRBV7-6 and TRBJ2-2; 10 bases are a match to TRBD2. V was pared by 0 bases and J by 3 bases, with 13 bases of the junction left unmatched. Germline V gives CDR1 SGHVS, CDR2 FNYEAQ. There are 20 residues in the CDR3. Here the CDR3 reads CASSLASRAGGRRDTGELFF. The CDR3 DNA is TGTGCCAGCAGCTTAGCGTCGCGAGCGGGAGGGCGTCGGGACACCGGGGAGCTGTTTTTT.

The chain employs TRBV10-3 and TRBJ1-5; D may be TRBD1 (5 bases). The CDR3 extends over 14 amino acids. Trimming took 2 bases from V and 8 from J, leaving 13 bases between them. CDR1 is ENHRY and CDR2 is SYGVKD in the germline V gene. The CDR3 loop reads CAISEEVGVKPQHF. The CDR3 nucleotides are TGTGCCATCAGTGAGGAAGTGGGGGTGAAGCCCCAGCATTTT.

This sequence joins TRBV7-2 and TRBJ2-1; D may be TRBD2 (7 bases). The germline V gene encodes CDR1 SGHTA and CDR2 FQGNSA. With 5 bases removed from V and 5 bases from J, the gap between germline ends came to 13 bases. The CDR3 totals 14 residues. CDR3 protein: CASSPKGGHNEQFF. The CDR3 nucleotides read TGTGCCAGCAGCCCAAAGGGGGGGCACAATGAGCAGTTCTTC.

There are many counts of this clonotype. The chain couples TRBV5-1 to TRBJ2-4; unclear D gene. CDR3 length: 14 amino acids. Germline V gene lookup returns CDR1 SGHRS and CDR2 YFSETQ. V gave up 4 bases and J gave up 2 bases, with 10 bases separating them. CDR3 sequence (DNA): TGCGCCAGCAGCCCAGAAGGTCCCAAAAACATTCAGTACTTC. This gives the protein CASSPEGPKNIQYF. The variable domain in full, with the rest retrieved from reference TRBV5-1 and TRBJ2-4, is KAGVTQTPRYLIKTRGQQVTLSCSPISGHRSVSWYQQTPGQGLQFLFEYFSETQRNKGNFPGRFSGRQFSNSRSEMNVSTLELGDSALYLCASSPEGPKNIQYFGAGTRLSVL.

The CDR3 nucleotides read TGTGCCAGCAGTGACCGAGCAGGGGCCCAATACGAGCAGTACTTC. Translated: CASSDRAGAQYEQYF. The gene calls are TRBV2 and TRBJ2-7, with D possibly matching TRBD1 (6 bases). V gave up 3 bases and J gave up 4 bases, with 16 bases separating them. Germline values: CDR1 SNHLY, CDR2 FYNNEI. The CDR3 spans 15 residues.

This clonotype has only a few counts. This chain connects TRBV7-2 to TRBJ1-2; TRBD1 matches 12 bases. The CDR3 sequence is 16 residues long. V shed 5 bases, J shed 5 bases, and the junction held 9 bases outside the gene matches. Germline V gene sequence: CDR1 SGHTA, CDR2 FQGNSA. CDR3 residues: CASSTAGQGAGYGYTF. The CDR3 DNA reads as TGTGCCAGCAGCACGGCGGGACAGGGGGCTGGGTATGGCTACACCTTC.